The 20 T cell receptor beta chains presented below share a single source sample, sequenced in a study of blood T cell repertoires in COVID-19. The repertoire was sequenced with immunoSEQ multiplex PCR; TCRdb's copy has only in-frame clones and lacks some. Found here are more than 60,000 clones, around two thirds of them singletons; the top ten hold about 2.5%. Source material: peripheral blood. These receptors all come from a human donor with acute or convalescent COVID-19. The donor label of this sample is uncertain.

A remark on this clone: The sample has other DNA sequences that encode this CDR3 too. The CDR3 sequence: CATSISSTGHYEQYF. In DNA, the CDR3 is TGTGCCACCAGCATAAGTTCGACAGGACACTACGAGCAGTACTTC. The chain joins TRBV15 to TRBJ2-7; a weak D match, TRBD1 (6 bases). This CDR3 has 15 amino acids. V shed 4 bases and J shed 3 bases, with 16 bases lying between them. The germline V gene encodes CDR1 LNHNV and CDR2 YYDKDF (reference sequence). Combining the CDR3 with reference TRBV15 and TRBJ2-7 gives the whole variable domain DAMVIQNPRYQVTQFGKPVTLSCSQTLNHNVMYWYQQKSSQAPKLLFHYYDKDFNNEADTPDNFQSRRPNTSFCFLDIRSPGLGDTAMYLCATSISSTGHYEQYFGPGTRLTVT.

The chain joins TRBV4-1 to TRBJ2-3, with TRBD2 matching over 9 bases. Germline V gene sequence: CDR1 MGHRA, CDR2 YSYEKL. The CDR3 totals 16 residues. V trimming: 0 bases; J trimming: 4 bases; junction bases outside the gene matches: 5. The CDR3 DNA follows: TGCGCCAGCAGCCAAGATGGTAGCGGGGGTGCAGATACGCAGTATTTT. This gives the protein CASSQDGSGGADTQYF.

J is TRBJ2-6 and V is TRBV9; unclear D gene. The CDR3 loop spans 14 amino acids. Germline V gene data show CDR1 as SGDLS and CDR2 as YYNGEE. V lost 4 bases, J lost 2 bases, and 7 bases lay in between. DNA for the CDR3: TGTGCCAGCAGCAAACAAACTGGGGCCAACGTCCTGACTTTC. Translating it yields CASSKQTGANVLTF.

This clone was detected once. As DNA, the CDR3 is TGTGCCAGCACCCCCCCGACAGTAGTCAATGAGCAGTTCTTC. Protein sequence: CASTPPTVVNEQFF. V gene TRBV28 combines with J gene TRBJ2-1, with D possibly matching TRBD1 (5 bases). CDR1 and CDR2 from the germline V gene are MDHEN and SYDVKM. The V end lost 7 bases, the J end lost 6 bases, and 16 bases lay between the germline ends. The CDR3 extends over 14 amino acids.

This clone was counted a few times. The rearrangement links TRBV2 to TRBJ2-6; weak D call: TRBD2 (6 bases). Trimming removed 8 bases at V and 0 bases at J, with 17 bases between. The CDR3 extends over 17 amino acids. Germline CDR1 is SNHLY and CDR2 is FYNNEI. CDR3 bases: TGTGCCAGCCTCAAAGGAGGGATTACCTCTGGGGCCAACGTCCTGACTTTC. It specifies CASLKGGITSGANVLTF. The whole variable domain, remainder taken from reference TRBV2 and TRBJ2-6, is EPEVTQTPSHQVTQMGQEVILRCVPISNHLYFYWYRQILGQKVEFLVSFYNNEISEKSEIFDDQFSVERPDGSNFTLKIRSTKLEDSAMYFCASLKGGITSGANVLTFGAGSRLTVL.

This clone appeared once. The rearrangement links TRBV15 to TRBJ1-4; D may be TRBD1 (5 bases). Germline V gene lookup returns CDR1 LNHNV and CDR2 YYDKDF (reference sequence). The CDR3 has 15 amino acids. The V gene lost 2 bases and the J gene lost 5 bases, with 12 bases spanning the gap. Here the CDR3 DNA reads TGTGCCACCAGCAGAATTGGTGCAGGGAATGAAAAACTGTTTTTT. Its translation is CATSRIGAGNEKLFF.

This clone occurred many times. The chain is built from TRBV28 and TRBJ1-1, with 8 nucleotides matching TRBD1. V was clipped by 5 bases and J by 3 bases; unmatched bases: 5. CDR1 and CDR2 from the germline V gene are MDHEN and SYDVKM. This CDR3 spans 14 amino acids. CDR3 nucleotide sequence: TGTGCCAGCAGTCGGACAGGGAGAGACACTGAAGCTTTCTTT. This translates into CASSRTGRDTEAFF.

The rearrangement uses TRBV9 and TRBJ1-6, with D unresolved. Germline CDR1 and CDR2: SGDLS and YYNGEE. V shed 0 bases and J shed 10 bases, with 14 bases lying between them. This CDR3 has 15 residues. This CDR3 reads CASSVAGGESSPLHF. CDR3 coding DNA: TGTGCCAGCAGCGTAGCTGGCGGGGAGAGCTCACCCCTCCACTTT.

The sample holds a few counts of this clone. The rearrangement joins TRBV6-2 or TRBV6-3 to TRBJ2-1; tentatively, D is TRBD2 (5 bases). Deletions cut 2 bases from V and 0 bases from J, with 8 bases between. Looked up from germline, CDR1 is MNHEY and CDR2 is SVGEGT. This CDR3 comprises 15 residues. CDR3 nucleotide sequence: TGTGCCAGCAGTTACCGGGGAAGCTCCTACAATGAGCAGTTCTTC. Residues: CASSYRGSSYNEQFF.

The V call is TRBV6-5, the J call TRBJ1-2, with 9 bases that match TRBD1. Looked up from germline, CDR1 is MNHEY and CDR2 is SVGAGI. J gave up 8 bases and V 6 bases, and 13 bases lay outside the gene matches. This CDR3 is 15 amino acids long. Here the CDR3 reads CASSGRDRAPEGYTF. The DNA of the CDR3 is TGTGCCAGCAGCGGCCGGGACAGGGCCCCGGAGGGCTACACCTTC.

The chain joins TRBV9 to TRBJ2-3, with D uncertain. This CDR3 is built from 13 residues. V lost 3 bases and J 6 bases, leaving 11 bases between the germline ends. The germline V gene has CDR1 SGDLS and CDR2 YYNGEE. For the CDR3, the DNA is TGTGCCAGCAGCGATGGTATCGCGGATACGCAGTATTTT. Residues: CASSDGIADTQYF.

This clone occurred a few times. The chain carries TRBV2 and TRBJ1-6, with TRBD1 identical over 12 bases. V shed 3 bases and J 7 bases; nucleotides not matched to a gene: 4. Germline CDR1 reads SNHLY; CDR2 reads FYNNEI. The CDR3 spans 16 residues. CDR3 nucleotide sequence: TGTGCCAGCAGTGAGGAGGGACAGGGGGCGAATTCACCCCTCCACTTT. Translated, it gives CASSEEGQGANSPLHF.

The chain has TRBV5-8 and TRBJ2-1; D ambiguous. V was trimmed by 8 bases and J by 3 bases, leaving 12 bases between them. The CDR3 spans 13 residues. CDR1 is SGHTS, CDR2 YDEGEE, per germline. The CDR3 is CASTTADYNEQFF. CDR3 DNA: TGTGCCAGTACTACCGCCGACTACAATGAGCAGTTCTTC.

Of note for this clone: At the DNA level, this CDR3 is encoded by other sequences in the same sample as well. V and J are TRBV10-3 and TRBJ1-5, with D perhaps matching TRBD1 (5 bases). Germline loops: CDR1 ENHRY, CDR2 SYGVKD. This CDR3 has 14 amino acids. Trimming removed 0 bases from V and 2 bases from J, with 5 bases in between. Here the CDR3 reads CAISESGGNQPQHF. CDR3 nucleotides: TGTGCCATCAGTGAGTCAGGGGGCAATCAGCCCCAGCATTTT.

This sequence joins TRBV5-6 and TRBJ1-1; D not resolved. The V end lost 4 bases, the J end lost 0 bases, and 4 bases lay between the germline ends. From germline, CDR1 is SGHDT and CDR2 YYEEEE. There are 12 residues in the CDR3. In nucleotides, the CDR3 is TGTGCCAGCAGCGTCTTGAACACTGAAGCTTTCTTT. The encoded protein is CASSVLNTEAFF.

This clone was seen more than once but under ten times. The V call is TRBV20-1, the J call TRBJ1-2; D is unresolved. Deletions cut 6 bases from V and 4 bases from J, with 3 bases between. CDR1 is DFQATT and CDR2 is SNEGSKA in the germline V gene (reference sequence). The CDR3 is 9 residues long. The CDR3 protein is CSARYGYTF. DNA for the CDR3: TGCAGTGCGCGCTATGGCTACACCTTC.

CDR3 loop: CSVYPRGDTQYF. CDR3 coding DNA: TGCAGCGTCTACCCTCGGGGAGATACGCAGTATTTT. V usage is TRBV29-1 and J usage is TRBJ2-3; possible D gene TRBD2, 5 bases. Germline assignment: CDR1 SQVTM and CDR2 ANQGSEA. Trimming took 6 bases from V and 5 from J, leaving 12 bases between them. The CDR3 extends over 12 amino acids.

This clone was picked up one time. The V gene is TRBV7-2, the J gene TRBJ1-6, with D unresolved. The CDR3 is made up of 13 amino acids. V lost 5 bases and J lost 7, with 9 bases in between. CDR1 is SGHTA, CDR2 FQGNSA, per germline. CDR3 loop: CASSPVQNSPLHF. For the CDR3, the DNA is TGTGCCAGCAGCCCAGTCCAGAATTCACCCCTCCACTTT. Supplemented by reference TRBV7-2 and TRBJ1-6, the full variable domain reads GAGVSQSPSNKVTEKGKDVELRCDPISGHTALYWYRQSLGQGLEFLIYFQGNSAPDKSGLPSDRFSAERTGGSVSTLTIQRTQQEDSAVYLCASSPVQNSPLHFGNGTRLTVT.

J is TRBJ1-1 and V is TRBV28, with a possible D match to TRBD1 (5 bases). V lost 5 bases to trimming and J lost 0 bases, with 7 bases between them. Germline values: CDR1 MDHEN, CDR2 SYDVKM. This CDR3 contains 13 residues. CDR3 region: CASSGGMNTEAFF. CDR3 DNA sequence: TGTGCCAGCAGTGGGGGGATGAACACTGAAGCTTTCTTT.

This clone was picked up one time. The CDR3: CSVDRGEKLFF. The CDR3 DNA reads TGCAGTGTCGACAGAGGTGAAAAACTGTTTTTT. The chain has TRBV20-1 and TRBJ1-4; D perhaps matches TRBD1 (5 bases). Germline V lookup: CDR1 DFQATT, CDR2 SNEGSKA (reference sequence). There are 11 residues in the CDR3. V was cut by 7 bases and J by 7 bases, with 10 bases left in between.